The 2 T cell receptor beta chains presented below share a single source sample, sequenced in a study of shared clonotypes between healthy human individuals (dated by TCRdb to 2018 to 2020). Receptors were amplified or captured by the immunoSEQ multiplex PCR assay. The immuneACCESS repertoire file appears here via TCRdb, limited to in-frame rearrangements. These files lack a portion of the clones; in checked studies, under half of the deficit traces to unresolved V genes, and the cause of the others is not known. The sample contains a few million clones, over 85% of them found a single time. The ten largest clones take up under 0.15% of the sample. The sample was naive CD4+ T cells sorted from blood. This sample's cell subset or site label indicates: CD45RA+ positively selected. Receptor source: a young man in good health.

Here the CDR3 DNA reads TGTGCCTGGAGTTCCGGGACCACCGATACGCAGTATTTT. It is translated as CAWSSGTTDTQYF. The rearrangement links TRBV30 to TRBJ2-3; D is perhaps TRBD1 or TRBD2 (5 bases each). V lost 2 bases to trimming and J lost 6 bases, with 12 bases between them. From germline, CDR1 is GTSNPN and CDR2 SVGIG (reference sequence). The CDR3 is made up of 13 amino acids.

The chain employs TRBV28 and TRBJ2-7; TRBD1 is a possible D gene (5 bases). The germline gives CDR1 MDHEN, CDR2 SYDVKM. The V end lost 4 bases, the J end lost 7 bases, and 14 bases lay between the germline ends. The CDR3 contains 13 residues. The CDR3 DNA reads as TGTGCCAGCAGTTCCGACAGTGGACGGGAGCAGTACTTC. Protein: CASSSDSGREQYF.